This T cell receptor beta chain was obtained from a study of T cells expressing NK-cell markers (dated by TCRdb to the early 2020s). Study-wide context: Three sorted T-cell subsets (CD3+CD56+NKG2C+, CD3+CD56+NKG2C- and CD3+CD56-NKG2C+) from fewer than 10 donors had their TCR beta-chain repertoires profiled. Among the eight sequenced donors, seven were HCMV-seropositive and one was HCMV-seronegative. The study sequenced eight donors, all healthy volunteers chosen at random: three men and five women. Sequencing of the libraries produced 2 x 150 bp reads on Illumina HiSeq 2000/2500, MiSeq or NextSeq.

The instrument was an Illumina HiSeq 2000. The TCR beta cDNA libraries were made using 5'RACE template switching, a step that added both a universal primer site and unique molecular identifiers. cDNA synthesis was primed from the TCR beta constant segment and was followed by two successive PCR amplification steps. The authors' pipeline ran thus. Reads were demultiplexed and grouped by UMI with MIGEC, and clonotypes were assembled and quantified with MiTCR. Only TCR cDNA sequences supported by at least two reads were kept to exclude erroneous sequences. Downstream repertoire analysis used the tcR package, and clonotypes were matched across fractions by CDR3 nucleotide sequence plus V segment. Antigen specificity was annotated against VDJdb with VDJmatch, allowing one amino acid substitution in CDR3. After reprocessing by TCRdb, each CDR3 protein sequence is one entry, and no DNA is given. The authors' filters were not applied to this entry. The record for this sample contains some 410,000 distinct CDR3 sequences. The biggest ten clones account for 7.3% of the sample.

The CDR3 spans 16 residues, from the cysteine through the phenylalanine. No DNA sequence was recorded. Sequences SGHRS (CDR1) and YFSETQ (CDR2) are obtained from the germline V gene. HCMV serostatus was determined by detecting HCMV-specific IgG in serum with a commercial ELISA kit. Peripheral blood mononuclear cells were isolated from blood by Ficoll density gradient centrifugation. In the case of this clonotype: It has no known antigen specificity.

Broad study findings and their caveats: In a handful of donors, the dominant CD3+CD56+NKG2C+ clonotypes were found to rank among the top 10 CD8+ clonotypes and to make up roughly 1.0-7.5% of CD8+ T cells. Those dominant clonotypes were again the most abundant among CD3+CD56-NKG2C+ cells in several donors, at roughly 28.3-65%. It remained unclear whether the expanded NKG2C-expressing T cell clones were specific for HCMV antigens.

The sequence came from a woman between 18 and 70 years old in good health. The sample consisted of blood T cells: a sorted CD56 or NKG2C T cell subset, CD4+ or CD8+ T cells, or bulk PBMC T cells (not recorded which). The chain links TRBV5-1 with TRBJ2-3; the D call from TCRdb, TRBD2, cannot be confirmed without DNA. This receptor has the CDR3 CASSKAGQPARDTQYF.